This T cell receptor beta chain was identified in a study of immune evolution from preneoplasia to lung adenocarcinoma. Study in general: HLA loss of heterozygosity: about 7% AIS, around 16% MIA, about 30% ADC, none AAH.

Macro-dissection enriched premalignant or tumor cells before nucleic acid extraction. Study observations and caveats: From normal lung to invasive adenocarcinoma, top clone frequencies appeared to decrease. Later-stage lesions appeared to have more T cells, more diversity, less clonality.

With respect to this clone: The antigen is not known.

Trimming removed 6 bases from V and 2 bases from J, with 11 bases in between. The CDR3 extends over 14 amino acids. Germline V lookup: CDR1 SGHTA, CDR2 FQGTGA. The method was immunoSEQ multiplex PCR; TCRdb's version includes in-frame clones alone and lacks a portion of them. The sample consists of about 4,900 clones, roughly four fifths of them appearing once. This clonotype originated in a person between 65 and 79 years old with lung adenocarcinoma. V gene TRBV7-3 combines with J gene TRBJ2-1, with TRBD1 as a possible D gene (6 bases). Source material: FFPE lung adenocarcinoma in situ tissue. The CDR3 coding sequence is TGTGCCAGCAGTAAACAGGGTACCTACAATGAGCAGTTCTTC. This sequence encodes CASSKQGTYNEQFF.